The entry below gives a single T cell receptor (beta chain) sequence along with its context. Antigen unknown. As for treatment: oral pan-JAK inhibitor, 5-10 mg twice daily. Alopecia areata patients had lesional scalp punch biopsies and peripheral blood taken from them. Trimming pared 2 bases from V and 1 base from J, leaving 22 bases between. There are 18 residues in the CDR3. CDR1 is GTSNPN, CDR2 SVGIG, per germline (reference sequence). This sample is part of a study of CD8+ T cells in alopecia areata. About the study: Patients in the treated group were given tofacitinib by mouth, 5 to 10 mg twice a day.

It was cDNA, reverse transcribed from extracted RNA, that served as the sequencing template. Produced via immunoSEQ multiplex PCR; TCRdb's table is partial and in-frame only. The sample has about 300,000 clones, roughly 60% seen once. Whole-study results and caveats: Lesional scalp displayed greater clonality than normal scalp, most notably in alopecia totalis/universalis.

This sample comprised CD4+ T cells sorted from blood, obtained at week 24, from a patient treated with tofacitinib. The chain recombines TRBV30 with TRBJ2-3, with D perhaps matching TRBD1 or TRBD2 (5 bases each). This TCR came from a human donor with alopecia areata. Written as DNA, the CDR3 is TGTGCCTGGAGTTCCCAACGGGACCCCAAAAGAGGCACAGATACGCAGTATTTT. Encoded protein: CAWSSQRDPKRGTDTQYF.